Listed below are T cell receptor beta chains from one sample, sequenced in a study of cytomegalovirus exposure and HLA in healthy donors. Some clones are missing from TCRdb's copy, which holds only in-frame ones; the method was immunoSEQ multiplex PCR. Among about 130,000 clones listed, around 77% were seen once. Sequences were obtained from PBMCs. These receptors came from a male donor in good health and CMV-seropositive. Each CDR3 is given with its conserved first and last residue. Fields, in order: V gene, D gene, J gene, CDR3 protein. A D gene is named only where the DNA matches it firmly.

V gene: TRBV30
D gene: TRBD2
J gene: TRBJ2-5
CDR3 protein: CAWSPTGSGEETQYF

V gene: TRBV7-9
D gene: TRBD2
J gene: TRBJ2-2
CDR3 protein: CSSSLGLANTGELFF

V gene: TRBV27
D gene: .
J gene: TRBJ2-1
CDR3 protein: CASSLYLSSYNEQFF

V gene: TRBV5-1
D gene: .
J gene: TRBJ2-1
CDR3 protein: CASSLELSSYNEQFF

V gene: TRBV4-2
D gene: .
J gene: TRBJ2-2
CDR3 protein: CASSQDRQNFGELFF

V gene: TRBV7-2
D gene: TRBD2
J gene: TRBJ2-1
CDR3 protein: CASSPYSTSGGMHEQFF

V gene: TRBV7-9
D gene: TRBD1
J gene: TRBJ1-1
CDR3 protein: CASSARQGEAFF

V gene: TRBV28
D gene: TRBD1
J gene: TRBJ1-2
CDR3 protein: CASSLRRGRGPYGYTF

V gene: TRBV28
D gene: .
J gene: TRBJ1-2
CDR3 protein: CASSSRGWEDYGYTF

V gene: TRBV27
D gene: TRBD2
J gene: TRBJ2-7
CDR3 protein: CASSFRLAGGSLEQYF

V gene: TRBV18
D gene: TRBD1
J gene: TRBJ1-1
CDR3 protein: CANSPRDSLANTEAFF

V gene: TRBV29-1
D gene: TRBD1
J gene: TRBJ2-3
CDR3 protein: CSVEGTGDLTDTQYF

V gene: TRBV5-1
D gene: TRBD2
J gene: TRBJ2-7
CDR3 protein: CASSWTGGEDEQYF

V gene: TRBV6-1
D gene: TRBD1
J gene: TRBJ2-7
CDR3 protein: CASSVGTASYEQYF

V gene: TRBV15
D gene: TRBD1
J gene: TRBJ2-5
CDR3 protein: CATSRDQGQDQETQYF

V gene: TRBV5-1
D gene: TRBD2
J gene: TRBJ2-1
CDR3 protein: CASSLTLPRLAGVRSYNEQFF

V gene: TRBV7-6
D gene: .
J gene: TRBJ1-1
CDR3 protein: CASSSAGTVLNTEAFF

V gene: TRBV6-1
D gene: TRBD2
J gene: TRBJ2-1
CDR3 protein: CASRGSGARGEQFF

V gene: TRBV2
D gene: TRBD1
J gene: TRBJ2-7
CDR3 protein: CASSEALQGTYEQYF

V gene: TRBV19
D gene: .
J gene: TRBJ1-5
CDR3 protein: CASSLAGAGQPQHF

V gene: TRBV9
D gene: .
J gene: TRBJ2-5
CDR3 protein: CASSVGVQETQYF

V gene: TRBV7-2
D gene: TRBD2
J gene: TRBJ2-1
CDR3 protein: CASSPFPSLAGGENEQFF

V gene: TRBV6-5
D gene: TRBD1
J gene: TRBJ2-3
CDR3 protein: CASRNDRGPTDTQYF

V gene: TRBV7-2
D gene: .
J gene: TRBJ1-3
CDR3 protein: CASSPTRSSGNTIYF

V gene: TRBV5-1
D gene: TRBD2
J gene: TRBJ2-3
CDR3 protein: CASSSPSGSGTDTQYF

V gene: TRBV5-4
D gene: TRBD2
J gene: TRBJ2-7
CDR3 protein: CASSLAGGVSYEQYF

V gene: TRBV10-3
D gene: TRBD2
J gene: TRBJ2-1
CDR3 protein: CAISGGVGGRAGEQFF

V gene: TRBV7-3
D gene: TRBD2
J gene: TRBJ2-7
CDR3 protein: CASSLLRAGGGQEQYF

V gene: TRBV7-9
D gene: .
J gene: TRBJ1-1
CDR3 protein: CASSLSRVWTEAFF

V gene: TRBV4-1
D gene: TRBD1
J gene: TRBJ1-3
CDR3 protein: CASSQDWQGASSGNTIYF

V gene: TRBV6-5
D gene: TRBD2
J gene: TRBJ2-1
CDR3 protein: CASSYSSGSSYNEQFF

V gene: TRBV6-5
D gene: TRBD2
J gene: TRBJ2-7
CDR3 protein: CASSPSGGTYEQYF

V gene: TRBV10-3
D gene: .
J gene: TRBJ2-2
CDR3 protein: CATRTHNTGELFF

V gene: TRBV9
D gene: .
J gene: TRBJ1-2
CDR3 protein: CASNRGSSNYGYTF